The 26 T cell receptor beta chains presented below share a single source sample, sequenced in a study of blood T cell repertoires in COVID-19. Measured with immunoSEQ multiplex PCR; TCRdb has only the in-frame clones, and not every one. The sample contains approximately 150,000 clones, around 85% of which appear only once. The sequencing sample was made of peripheral blood. The receptors derive from a man between 65 and 85 years old with acute or convalescent COVID-19.

V usage is TRBV14 and J usage is TRBJ2-7; D possibly corresponds to TRBD2 (5 bases). CDR1 and CDR2 (germline): SGHDN, FVKESK. Trimming took off 1 base at V and 2 bases at J, with 12 bases between the two ends. The CDR3 covers 15 residues. The CDR3 DNA reads TGTGCCAGCAGCCAAGGAAGAGGGCTAACCTACGAGCAGTACTTC. Translating it yields CASSQGRGLTYEQYF.

The chain couples TRBV5-6 to TRBJ1-1; TRBD1 agrees at 8 bases. The V gene's germline CDR1 is SGHDT and CDR2 YYEEEE. This CDR3 spans 15 amino acids. Unmatched junction bases numbered 4, after V lost 3 bases and J lost 0 bases. The DNA for the CDR3 is TGTGCCAGCAGCTGGACAGGGTGGATGAACACTGAAGCTTTCTTT. Translation: CASSWTGWMNTEAFF.

DNA of the CDR3: TGTGCCACCAGTGATTTAAAGCAGGGGGTCTCCTACGAGCAGTACTTC. Translated: CATSDLKQGVSYEQYF. The rearrangement links TRBV24-1 to TRBJ2-7; 7 bases fit TRBD1. The CDR3 is made up of 16 amino acids. Germline CDR1 KGHDR, CDR2 SFDVKD. V shed 1 base and J 0 bases; nucleotides not matched to a gene: 5.

The chain uses TRBV9 and TRBJ1-2, with 11 bases that match TRBD1. The V segment lost 4 bases and the J segment 4 bases; nucleotides outside the gene matches: 3. The CDR3 loop spans 14 amino acids. Germline V lookup: CDR1 SGDLS, CDR2 YYNGEE. The CDR3 DNA reads TGTGCCAGCAGCCCCGGGACAGGGGGCTATGGCTACACCTTC. Translating gives CASSPGTGGYGYTF.

This sequence joins TRBV6-1 and TRBJ1-1; D gene uncertain. CDR3 length equals 13 residues. The ends were cut back, 2 bases at V and 7 bases at J, with 11 bases in the middle. Per germline, CDR1 MNHNS and CDR2 SASEGT. The CDR3 sequence: CASSEHRAGEAFF. As DNA, the CDR3 is TGTGCCAGCAGTGAACACAGAGCGGGTGAAGCTTTCTTT.

CDR3 amino acids: CASSKDLAPPGELFF. The CDR3 nucleotides are TGTGCCAGCAGCAAAGATCTAGCTCCCCCCGGGGAGCTGTTTTTT. The genes are TRBV21-1 and TRBJ2-2; TRBD2, the table's D call, lacks a check against the DNA. TRBV21-1 is annotated as a pseudogene. The CDR3 length is 15 residues.

The rearrangement links TRBV28 to TRBJ2-7; tentatively, D is TRBD2 (5 bases). The germline V gene encodes CDR1 MDHEN and CDR2 SYDVKM. CDR3 size: 13 residues. The V gene lost 2 bases and the J gene lost 5 bases, with 10 bases spanning the gap. CDR3 loop: CASSLGRTDEQYF. In nucleotides, the CDR3 is TGTGCCAGCAGTTTAGGAAGGACTGACGAGCAGTACTTC. Using reference TRBV28 and TRBJ2-7 for the parts outside the CDR3, the full variable domain is DVKVTQSSRYLVKRTGEKVFLECVQDMDHENMFWYRQDPGLGLRLIYFSYDVKMKEKGDIPEGYSVSREKKERFSLILESASTNQTSMYLCASSLGRTDEQYFGPGTRLTVT.

This chain uses TRBV14 with TRBJ2-5; 8 positions agree with TRBD2. CDR3 length: 13 residues. Germline CDR1 SGHDN, CDR2 FVKESK. V trimming: 8 bases; J trimming: 4 bases; junction bases outside the gene matches: 6. CDR3 in amino acids: CASGSGVGETQYF. For the CDR3, the DNA is TGTGCCAGCGGTAGCGGGGTAGGAGAGACCCAGTACTTC.

The V gene is TRBV6-6, the J gene TRBJ1-5; 7 positions match TRBD1. The CDR3 has 15 residues. Germline values: CDR1 MNHNY, CDR2 SVGAGI (reference sequence). V lost 4 bases and J lost 1; bases outside the gene matches: 4. This chain's CDR3 is CASSWQGVSNQPQHF. CDR3 sequence (DNA): TGTGCCAGCAGTTGGCAGGGGGTGAGCAATCAGCCCCAGCATTTT.

The chain links TRBV29-1 to TRBJ2-2; 10 positions match TRBD2. Germline values: CDR1 SQVTM, CDR2 ANQGSEA. This CDR3 region has 15 residues. Unmatched junction bases numbered 6, after V lost 5 bases and J lost 3 bases. In DNA, the CDR3 is TGCAGCGTTTCTTCCGGGACTAGCGACACCGGGGAGCTGTTTTTT. Translated: CSVSSGTSDTGELFF.

The chain has TRBV30 and TRBJ1-2; 10 positions match TRBD1. Trimming took 3 bases from V and 4 from J; bases not matched to a gene: 11. The CDR3 is 16 amino acids. The V gene's germline CDR1 is GTSNPN and CDR2 SVGIG (reference sequence). The CDR3 here is CAWREPDRGVSYGYTF. The DNA for the CDR3 is TGTGCCTGGAGGGAGCCGGACAGGGGGGTTAGCTATGGCTACACCTTC.

The rearrangement uses TRBV7-2 and TRBJ2-2; D may be TRBD2 (5 bases). Germline V gives CDR1 SGHTA, CDR2 FQGNSA. The V end was cut by 5 bases, the J end by 3 bases, with 19 bases between. The CDR3 runs to 17 residues. This CDR3 is CASSPSTLRADTGELFF. As DNA, the CDR3 is TGTGCCAGCAGCCCCTCGACTCTCCGAGCGGACACCGGGGAGCTGTTTTTT.

The chain links TRBV6-2 or TRBV6-3 to TRBJ2-1; 7 nucleotides agree with TRBD2. The CDR3 runs 16 residues. Germline V gene sequence: CDR1 MNHEY, CDR2 SVGEGT. With 6 bases clipped from V and 8 bases from J, the junction kept 16 bases outside the gene matches. The CDR3 spells CASSPGGRGSLYEQFF. The CDR3 DNA is TGTGCCAGCAGCCCCGGCGGTCGCGGGAGCCTGTATGAGCAGTTCTTC.

The chain has TRBV27 and TRBJ2-5, with D perhaps matching TRBD1 (5 bases). CDR3 length: 13 amino acids. Per the germline V gene, CDR1 is MNHEY and CDR2 is SMNVEV (reference sequence). Deletions cut 3 bases from V and 5 bases from J, with 10 bases between. CDR3 loop: CASSFDREETQYF. The CDR3 DNA sequence: TGTGCCAGCAGTTTCGACAGAGAGGAGACCCAGTACTTC.

The chain is built from TRBV10-3 and TRBJ2-5; 7 positions agree with TRBD1. J was trimmed by 4 bases and V by 4 bases; bases with no gene match: 12. The CDR3 runs 16 residues. Germline V gene sequence: CDR1 ENHRY, CDR2 SYGVKD. In nucleotides, the CDR3 is TGTGCCATCAGTGTTCTACCGACAGGGCCGGGAGAGACCCAGTACTTC. Its protein is CAISVLPTGPGETQYF.

The CDR3 is CASKSSGSSDTGELFF. Here the CDR3 DNA reads TGTGCCAGCAAGAGTAGCGGGAGTTCGGACACCGGGGAGCTGTTTTTT. The rearrangement links TRBV28 to TRBJ2-2; the match to TRBD2 covers 9 bases. The germline CDR1 and CDR2 sequences are MDHEN and SYDVKM. The CDR3 is made up of 16 amino acids. J gave up 3 bases and V 7 bases, and 9 bases lay outside the gene matches.

This clone has just one count. The rearrangement links TRBV5-1 to TRBJ2-1; maybe TRBD2 (5 bases). The germline V gene encodes CDR1 SGHRS and CDR2 YFSETQ. The CDR3 is 14 amino acids. Trimming pared 2 bases from V and 6 bases from J, leaving 12 bases between. CDR3 DNA: TGCGCCAGCAGCTTAGGGCTAGAGGGCAATGAGCAGTTCTTC. This gives the protein CASSLGLEGNEQFF.

The rearrangement uses TRBV3-1 (or the pseudogene TRBV3-2) and TRBJ2-5, with 7 bases fitting TRBD2. CDR3 length: 13 amino acids. From germline, CDR1 is LGHDT and CDR2 YNNKEL (reference sequence). Trimming at V came to 5 bases and at J to 5 bases, leaving 5 bases not matched to a gene. This CDR3 reads CASSILAQETQYF. CDR3 sequence (DNA): TGTGCCAGCAGCATACTAGCGCAGGAGACCCAGTACTTC.

The genes are TRBV4-2 and TRBJ1-4; a possible D gene is TRBD1 (5 bases). The ends were cut back, 0 bases at V and 0 bases at J, with 11 bases in the middle. Per the germline V gene, CDR1 is LGHNA and CDR2 is YNFKEQ. There are 17 residues in the CDR3. The CDR3 protein is CASSQDRGEATNEKLFF. In DNA form, the CDR3 reads TGTGCCAGCAGCCAAGATCGGGGGGAAGCAACTAATGAAAAACTGTTTTTT.

This chain joins TRBV5-1 and TRBJ1-1, with D tentatively TRBD1 (6 bases). The CDR3 totals 16 residues. Trimming stripped 4 bases from V and 4 bases from J, with 20 bases between. Germline values: CDR1 SGHRS, CDR2 YFSETQ. The DNA for the CDR3 is TGCGCCAGCAGCCCCAGTGGAACAGGGCGGAGCACTGAAGCTTTCTTT. This gives the protein CASSPSGTGRSTEAFF. The full variable domain, its missing parts supplied by reference TRBV5-1 and TRBJ1-1, is KAGVTQTPRYLIKTRGQQVTLSCSPISGHRSVSWYQQTPGQGLQFLFEYFSETQRNKGNFPGRFSGRQFSNSRSEMNVSTLELGDSALYLCASSPSGTGRSTEAFFGQGTRLTVV.

This clone was detected only a few times. The chain couples TRBV28 to TRBJ2-7, with a possible D match to TRBD1 (6 bases). Trimming left V 3 bases short and J 2 bases short, with 14 bases between. This CDR3 spans 15 amino acids. Germline V gives CDR1 MDHEN, CDR2 SYDVKM. The CDR3 DNA sequence: TGTGCCAGCAGTTTCCGGGACACACTACCCTACGAGCAGTACTTC. Translated: CASSFRDTLPYEQYF. Looking up the rest from reference TRBV28 and TRBJ2-7 gives the full variable domain: DVKVTQSSRYLVKRTGEKVFLECVQDMDHENMFWYRQDPGLGLRLIYFSYDVKMKEKGDIPEGYSVSREKKERFSLILESASTNQTSMYLCASSFRDTLPYEQYFGPGTRLTVT.

The chain couples TRBV24-1 to TRBJ2-1; 9 bases are shared with TRBD2. Germline assignment: CDR1 KGHDR and CDR2 SFDVKD. There are 16 residues in the CDR3. The V and J ends lost 3 bases and 2 bases, in that order; junction bases with no gene match: 4. Written as DNA, the CDR3 is TGTGCCACCAGTGATCCCCTAGCGGGACCCTACAATGAGCAGTTCTTC. Its translation: CATSDPLAGPYNEQFF.

This sequence joins TRBV6-1 and TRBJ2-7, with a weak D call TRBD1 (5 bases). V lost 1 base and J lost 2, with 12 bases in between. The CDR3 runs to 15 residues. CDR1 is MNHNS, CDR2 SASEGT, per germline. The CDR3 here is CASSEVWGRAYEQYF. CDR3 sequence (DNA): TGTGCCAGCAGTGAAGTGTGGGGCAGGGCCTACGAGCAGTACTTC.

The rearrangement links TRBV19 to TRBJ2-1; TRBD2 agrees at 7 bases. The CDR3 spans 16 residues. CDR1 is LNHDA, CDR2 SQIVND, per germline (reference sequence). J was trimmed by 4 bases and V by 4 bases; bases with no gene match: 10. Here the CDR3 DNA reads TGTGCCAGTAGTAGCGCACCCGGACTAGTTTACAATGAGCAGTTCTTC. As protein: CASSSAPGLVYNEQFF.

The V gene is TRBV27, the J gene TRBJ2-5, with TRBD2 as a possible D gene (5 bases). Looked up from germline, CDR1 is MNHEY and CDR2 is SMNVEV (reference sequence). CDR3 size: 13 residues. Trimming stripped 9 bases from V and 5 bases from J, with 16 bases between. This chain's CDR3 is CASSLTGWETQYF. In DNA, the CDR3 is TGTGCCAGTAGCTTAACGGGGTGGGAGACCCAGTACTTC.

The DNA for the CDR3 is TGTGCCAGCAGCCTAGACAGGAACACTGAAGCTTTCTTT. The encoded protein is CASSLDRNTEAFF. The chain uses TRBV6-5 and TRBJ1-1, with D perhaps TRBD1 (5 bases). The CDR3 runs 13 residues. Germline lookup yields CDR1 MNHEY and CDR2 SVGAGI. V gave up 6 bases and J gave up 1 base, with 9 bases separating them.